These 11 T cell receptor beta chains share one sample of origin, sequenced in a study of blood T cell repertoires in COVID-19. Profiling relied on immunoSEQ multiplex PCR, and the TCRdb table lists in-frame clones only, not all of them. The sample comprises 18,000 or so clones, over 75% of which are singletons, and roughly 17% rests with the top ten. Sequencing input: peripheral blood. These receptors were collected from a man between 65 and 85 years old with COVID-19, enrolled during active disease.

The genes are TRBV7-2 and TRBJ1-5, with D perhaps matching TRBD1 (6 bases). The germline V and J ends were trimmed by 1 base and 6 bases, with 13 bases remaining between them. Germline loops: CDR1 SGHTA, CDR2 FQGNSA. There are 15 residues in the CDR3. This CDR3 reads CASSLDQGNFQPQHF. DNA for the CDR3: TGTGCCAGCAGCTTAGACCAGGGGAATTTTCAGCCCCAGCATTTT. The full variable domain, rest sourced from reference TRBV7-2 and TRBJ1-5, is GAGVSQSPSNKVTEKGKDVELRCDPISGHTALYWYRQSLGQGLEFLIYFQGNSAPDKSGLPSDRFSAERTGGSVSTLTIQRTQQEDSAVYLCASSLDQGNFQPQHFGDGTRLSIL.

V gene TRBV9 combines with J gene TRBJ1-4; 10 bases are shared with TRBD1. The germline V gene encodes CDR1 SGDLS and CDR2 YYNGEE. V was pared by 2 bases and J by 10 bases, with 5 bases of the junction left unmatched. This CDR3 spans 14 amino acids. CDR3 DNA sequence: TGTGCCAGCAGCGTTGGACAGGGGGTTGTAAAACTGTTTTTT. Translation gives CASSVGQGVVKLFF.

The chain links TRBV3-1 (or the pseudogene TRBV3-2) to TRBJ1-6, with 8 bases fitting TRBD1. CDR3 length equals 17 residues. Trimming removed 5 bases from V and 0 bases from J; junction bases left unmatched: 6. CDR1 is LGHDT, CDR2 YNNKEL, per germline (reference sequence). The CDR3 DNA reads as TGTGCCAGCAGCTGGACAGGGCAGAGCTCCTATAATTCACCCCTCCACTTT. Its translation: CASSWTGQSSYNSPLHF.

The chain is built from TRBV9 and TRBJ2-1; unclear D gene. Germline V gives CDR1 SGDLS, CDR2 YYNGEE. With 1 base removed from V and 8 bases from J, the gap between germline ends came to 4 bases. The CDR3 covers 11 residues. CDR3 nucleotides: TGTGCCAGCAGCGTATTAGATGAGCAGTTCTTC. It is translated as CASSVLDEQFF.

The chain recombines TRBV10-3 with TRBJ1-1, with D unresolved. The CDR3 loop spans 15 amino acids. Trimming removed 2 bases from V and 2 bases from J, with 12 bases in between. CDR1 and CDR2 from the germline V gene are ENHRY and SYGVKD. CDR3: CAISEQVPSNTEAFF. CDR3 nucleotides: TGTGCCATCAGTGAGCAGGTACCGAGTAACACTGAAGCTTTCTTT.

Sample share makes this clone medium-sized. CDR3 protein: CASRYQGDPYEQYF. DNA for the CDR3: TGTGCCAGCAGATATCAGGGGGACCCCTACGAGCAGTACTTC. The chain links TRBV5-6 to TRBJ2-7, with 7 bases that match TRBD1. The CDR3 contains 14 residues. V was pared by 5 bases and J by 2 bases, with 7 bases of the junction left unmatched. CDR1 and CDR2 from the germline V gene are SGHDT and YYEEEE.

The rearrangement joins TRBV7-9 to TRBJ2-4; TRBD1 agrees at 7 bases. The CDR3 is 14 residues long. V lost 5 bases and J lost 7; bases outside the gene matches: 8. CDR1 SEHNR and CDR2 FQNEAQ come from the germline V gene (reference sequence). The CDR3 sequence is CASSIGQEPNIQYF. CDR3 in DNA: TGTGCCAGCAGCATAGGACAGGAACCCAACATTCAGTACTTC.

The chain recombines TRBV29-1 with TRBJ2-7, with 7 bases that match TRBD1. Germline CDR1 and CDR2: SQVTM and ANQGSEA. The CDR3 extends over 13 amino acids. V was pared by 6 bases and J by 11 bases, with 16 bases of the junction left unmatched. The DNA for the CDR3 is TGCAGCGTCTCGGGACAGTCCAGTGGGGGAGAGTACTTC. The encoded protein is CSVSGQSSGGEYF.

This clone was detected only a few times. The chain recombines TRBV20-1 with TRBJ1-1; D remains unclear. V was trimmed by 6 bases and J by 8 bases, leaving 10 bases between them. Germline CDR1 DFQATT, CDR2 SNEGSKA (reference sequence). The CDR3 totals 10 residues. In nucleotides, the CDR3 is TGCAGTGCGAGGAAGGAGGAAGCTTTCTTT. Translation gives CSARKEEAFF.

The genes are TRBV7-2 and TRBJ2-5; TRBD1 is a possible D gene (6 bases). The CDR3 spans 18 residues. The germline V and J ends were trimmed by 2 bases and 2 bases, with 21 bases remaining between them. Germline CDR1 SGHTA, CDR2 FQGNSA. The CDR3: CASSLFAPRDTLQETQYF. In DNA form, the CDR3 reads TGTGCCAGCAGCTTATTTGCCCCTCGGGACACCTTACAAGAGACCCAGTACTTC.

The chain joins TRBV24-1 to TRBJ1-5; D gene ambiguous. This CDR3 region has 14 residues. Germline-derived CDR1 and CDR2 are KGHDR and SFDVKD. Trimming removed 5 bases from V and 7 bases from J, with 14 bases in between. CDR3 in amino acids: CATSGSGTEQPQHF. The CDR3 nucleotides are TGTGCCACCAGTGGGTCAGGAACGGAACAGCCCCAGCATTTT.